This T cell receptor beta chain came from a study of T cell repertoires in cytomegalovirus infection (dated by TCRdb to about 2019). Turning to the overall study: Because public TCR beta signatures pointed to carriage of CMV infection together with the matching HLA type, the HLA type of each donor mattered for the analysis. The paper's findings and limits, for the study overall: Carriers of CMV infection plus the relevant HLA type were discriminated by the cumulative frequency of public TCR beta family members in the study cohort and in an independent approximately 340-donor cohort. The ex vivo response was dominated by HLA-C-restricted CMV-specific TCR beta clonotypes, which also provided the single most frequent clonotype in two of eight donors.

TCRdb records Illumina HiSeq 1500 as the sequencer. Using fastp trimming at Q25 and MiXCR clonotype assembly, TCRdb reanalyzed the public sequencing data and kept in-frame beta chains. CDR3 protein duplicates are merged, each entry listing the most common genes and DNA. This sample gives roughly 600,000 distinct CDR3 sequences in total; 20% to 25% of them show up just once. Clones ranked in the top ten supply under 8.5% of the sample. A remark on this clonotype: Its antigen is still unknown. The junction departs from the called germline gene at one end, perhaps through a read error.

The receptor was isolated from a human donor in good health (CMV status not recorded). Some clones in this sample may be carry-over from other donors' samples. The sample taken for sequencing was CD8+ T cells from PBMCs.

CDR3 protein: CSTSPLDQGDGDTQYF. The sequence in DNA is TGCAGTACTAGCCCCCTAGACCAGGGAGATGGAGATACGCAGTATTTT. The V and J genes are TRBV20-1 and TRBJ2-3, with TRBD2 perhaps the D gene, on 6 matching bases. The CDR3 runs 16 residues from the cysteine to the phenylalanine. Only the CDR3 region is kept as DNA, spanning 48 bases read in frame from base 1. Sequences DFQATT (CDR1) and SNEGSKA (CDR2) are obtained from the germline V gene (reference sequence).